This T cell receptor (beta chain) emerged from a study of cytomegalovirus exposure and HLA in healthy donors. Study conclusions and caveats: It was assumed in the presence/absence analyses that sequencing depth was roughly uniform across donors. The authors reported that TCR beta sequences could predict HLA-A and HLA-B alleles. These predictions were accurate for most subjects in the first cohort. HLA restriction was apparent for most CMV-associated TCR beta chains in a later analysis.

Researchers ran the PCR with 60 Vbeta and 13 Jbeta primers. Method: immunoSEQ multiplex PCR; TCRdb's copy keeps in-frame clones and lacks some. The sample carries 200,000 to 250,000 clones, 85% to 90% recorded once. It was healthy bone marrow donors who served as donors. Worth noting for this clone: Its antigen is not known.

Trimming took 2 bases from V and 7 from J; bases not matched to a gene: 10. The CDR3 runs to 16 residues. Germline loops: CDR1 SEHNR, CDR2 FQNEAQ (reference sequence). This TCR was recovered from a human donor in good health. The genes are TRBV7-9 and TRBJ1-2; 10 bases are a match to TRBD1. The sample taken for sequencing was PBMCs. Here the CDR3 reads CASSLKTGGDLGGYTF. The CDR3 bases are TGTGCCAGCAGCTTAAAGACAGGGGGCGATTTAGGTGGCTACACCTTC.